This passage covers 30 T cell receptor beta chains from one sample sequenced in a study of blood T cell repertoires in COVID-19. The data were produced by immunoSEQ multiplex PCR, yet TCRdb's version contains in-frame clones alone and is incomplete. Of 70,000 to 95,000 clones listed, over 80% are singletons. The sequenced sample was peripheral blood. The receptors here all came from a man older than 75 with active or convalescent COVID-19.

In its sample, this clone was seen once. The genes are TRBV2 and TRBJ1-3; TRBD1 aligns across 7 bases. This CDR3 spans 13 amino acids. Germline CDR1 and CDR2: SNHLY and FYNNEI. Germline trimming cut 10 bases from V and 1 base from J; bases unmatched to any gene: 4. For the CDR3, the DNA is TGTGCCAAAAAGACAGGGTCTGGAAACACCATATATTTT. Translating it yields CAKKTGSGNTIYF.

The gene calls are TRBV7-9 and TRBJ2-6, with a weak D call TRBD1 (7 bases). Trimming left V 5 bases short and J 0 bases short, with 17 bases between. CDR1 and CDR2 from the germline V gene are SEHNR and FQNEAQ (reference sequence). The CDR3 length is 18 residues. CDR3 amino acids: CASSRGTAKRSGANVLTF. The CDR3 DNA sequence: TGTGCCAGCAGCCGCGGGACAGCCAAACGCTCTGGGGCCAACGTCCTGACTTTC.

In nucleotides, the CDR3 is TGTGCCAGCAGCACTACCGTATTACAGGGGGTCGGCTACACCTTC. Protein: CASSTTVLQGVGYTF. The chain uses TRBV14 and TRBJ1-2, with 8 bases lining up with TRBD1. The trim removed 5 bases at V and 8 bases at J, leaving 13 bases unmatched. Germline V gene data show CDR1 as SGHDN and CDR2 as FVKESK. CDR3 size: 15 residues.

The V call is TRBV3-1 (or the pseudogene TRBV3-2), the J call TRBJ1-5; D gene unclear. Germline V gives CDR1 LGHDT, CDR2 YNNKEL (reference sequence). This CDR3 has 14 amino acids. V was clipped by 8 bases and J by 4 bases, with 15 bases between them. CDR3 coding DNA: TGTGCCAGCGGATCCGGGTTAACAAATCAGCCCCAGCATTTT. Its translation is CASGSGLTNQPQHF.

This chain links TRBV7-9 with TRBJ1-2, with a weak D call TRBD1 (5 bases). Trimming left V 2 bases short and J 6 bases short, with 13 bases between. This CDR3 comprises 14 residues. Germline CDR1 and CDR2: SEHNR and FQNEAQ (reference sequence). The CDR3 here is CASSLMQGGDGYTF. The DNA for the CDR3 is TGTGCCAGCAGCTTAATGCAGGGAGGGGATGGCTACACCTTC. Combining the CDR3 with reference TRBV7-9 and TRBJ1-2 gives the whole variable domain DTGVSQNPRHKITKRGQNVTFRCDPISEHNRLYWYRQTLGQGPEFLTYFQNEAQLEKSRLLSDRFSAERPKGSFSTLEIQRTEQGDSAMYLCASSLMQGGDGYTFGSGTRLTVV.

J is TRBJ2-3 and V is TRBV5-6; 9 positions match TRBD2. The length of the CDR3 is 15 residues. The V segment lost 4 bases and the J segment 3 bases; nucleotides outside the gene matches: 6. The germline gives CDR1 SGHDT, CDR2 YYEEEE. CDR3 protein: CASSTLTSGTDTQYF. The CDR3 region has the DNA TGTGCCAGCAGCACCCTGACTAGCGGAACAGATACGCAGTATTTT.

The chain has TRBV30 and TRBJ1-2, with D possibly matching TRBD1 (5 bases). The CDR3 runs to 13 residues. V was trimmed by 2 bases and J by 3 bases, leaving 10 bases between them. Per germline, CDR1 GTSNPN and CDR2 SVGIG (reference sequence). CDR3 protein: CAWSPQVDYGYTF. The CDR3 DNA follows: TGTGCCTGGAGTCCACAGGTTGACTATGGCTACACCTTC.

This clone appeared once. The genes are TRBV21-1 and TRBJ1-4. TRBV21-1 is annotated as a pseudogene. The CDR3 contains 21 residues. CDR3 DNA sequence: TGTGCCAGCAGCAAAGGGGGTCGTGGCGGGCCGATCATGTCAACTAATGAAAAACTGTTTTTT. Protein: CASSKGGRGGPIMSTNEKLFF.

The J gene is TRBJ1-5, the V gene TRBV27, with a possible D match to TRBD1 (5 bases). The CDR3 covers 13 residues. Trimming pared 3 bases from V and 4 bases from J, leaving 7 bases between. Germline V gives CDR1 MNHEY, CDR2 SMNVEV (reference sequence). This CDR3 reads CASSFRQNQPQHF. CDR3 DNA: TGTGCCAGCAGTTTCAGACAGAATCAGCCCCAGCATTTT.

This chain uses TRBV7-6 with TRBJ2-2, with TRBD2 matching over 7 bases. The V gene end was trimmed by 2 bases and the J gene end by 7 bases; junction bases not matched to a gene: 7. The CDR3 contains 15 residues. Germline V gene sequence: CDR1 SGHVS, CDR2 FNYEAQ. Written as DNA, the CDR3 is TGTGCCAGCAGCTTACATCTGGGAGGGAACGGGGAGCTGTTTTTT. Its protein product is CASSLHLGGNGELFF.

This clone has just one count. This chain joins TRBV4-1 and TRBJ1-1; D is possibly TRBD1 (5 bases). The CDR3 contains 14 residues. V was trimmed by 3 bases and J by 1 base, leaving 9 bases between them. The V gene's germline CDR1 is MGHRA and CDR2 YSYEKL. This chain's CDR3 is CASSHLGQNTEAFF. CDR3 nucleotide sequence: TGCGCCAGCAGCCACTTAGGACAGAACACTGAAGCTTTCTTT.

The CDR3 loop is CASSLAGEGVNTEAFF. The CDR3 DNA sequence: TGTGCCAGCAGCTTAGCGGGGGAGGGTGTGAACACTGAAGCTTTCTTT. The rearrangement joins TRBV7-2 to TRBJ1-1; D may be TRBD1 (5 bases). V was clipped by 0 bases and J by 0 bases, with 11 bases between them. The CDR3 extends over 16 amino acids. Germline V gene sequence: CDR1 SGHTA, CDR2 FQGNSA.

The rearrangement links TRBV12-3 or TRBV12-4 to TRBJ1-1, with D unclear. The V gene lost 2 bases and the J gene lost 9 bases, with 13 bases spanning the gap. The CDR3 totals 13 residues. The DNA of the CDR3 is TGTGCCAGCAGTTTATACGGAGCGCCCAAAGCTTTCTTT. Translated, it gives CASSLYGAPKAFF.

This chain uses TRBV7-2 with TRBJ2-3, with D tentatively TRBD2 (5 bases). The CDR3 covers 15 residues. Germline V gene lookup returns CDR1 SGHTA and CDR2 FQGNSA. The V end lost 1 base, the J end lost 6 bases, and 14 bases lay between the germline ends. The CDR3: CASSLVGEGFDTQYF. Written as DNA, the CDR3 is TGTGCCAGCAGCTTAGTGGGAGAGGGATTTGATACGCAGTATTTT.

V is TRBV20-1 and J is TRBJ1-2; no firm D call. Germline V gives CDR1 DFQATT, CDR2 SNEGSKA (reference sequence). CDR3 length equals 11 residues. V lost 0 bases to trimming and J lost 5 bases, with 4 bases between them. As DNA, the CDR3 is TGCAGTGCTAGAGATCGGTATGGCTACACCTTC. It yields the protein CSARDRYGYTF.

The V gene is TRBV5-1, the J gene TRBJ1-3; perhaps TRBD1 as D (6 bases). This CDR3 is 15 amino acids long. Trimming took off 0 bases at V and 0 bases at J, with 7 bases between the two ends. Germline lookup yields CDR1 SGHRS and CDR2 YFSETQ. This CDR3 is CASSLEGVSGNTIYF. The DNA of the CDR3 is TGCGCCAGCAGCTTGGAGGGGGTCTCTGGAAACACCATATATTTT.

The rearrangement links TRBV6-5 to TRBJ1-1; D ambiguous. CDR1 and CDR2 from the germline V gene are MNHEY and SVGAGI. Trimming shortened V by 10 bases and J by 0 bases, and 12 bases separated the two germline ends. The CDR3 extends over 13 amino acids. The CDR3 loop reads CATGSIVNTEAFF. As DNA, the CDR3 is TGTGCCACAGGATCAATAGTGAACACTGAAGCTTTCTTT.

The CDR3 nucleotides read TGTGCCAGCAGTGTAGAGCGGGGGGCGTCCACCGGGGAGCTGTTTTTT. Amino acids: CASSVERGASTGELFF. V and J are TRBV6-1 and TRBJ2-2, with 9 bases matching TRBD2. Germline CDR1 reads MNHNS; CDR2 reads SASEGT. The CDR3 totals 16 residues. The V segment lost 4 bases and the J segment 4 bases; nucleotides outside the gene matches: 7.

This CDR3 is CASSLVATSQETQYF. In nucleotides, the CDR3 is TGTGCCAGCAGCTTAGTCGCCACTTCCCAAGAGACCCAGTACTTC. The V call is TRBV7-2, the J call TRBJ2-5; D gene ambiguous. Trimming took off 1 base at V and 1 base at J, with 10 bases between the two ends. There are 15 residues in the CDR3. CDR1 and CDR2 from the germline V gene are SGHTA and FQGNSA.

In its sample, this clone was seen a few times. The V call is TRBV6-6, the J call TRBJ1-2; D unclear. Germline loops: CDR1 MNHNY, CDR2 SVGAGI (reference sequence). This CDR3 spans 13 amino acids. V lost 5 bases and J lost 6, with 13 bases in between. The CDR3 here is CASSTRRVDGYTF. CDR3 nucleotides: TGTGCCAGCAGTACCAGGAGGGTGGATGGCTACACCTTC.

The V call is TRBV11-2, the J call TRBJ1-5; 7 nucleotides align to TRBD1. The CDR3 sequence is 15 residues long. The junction had 2 bases not matched to a gene; V was cut back by 1 base and J by 2 bases. CDR1 SGHAT and CDR2 FQNNGV come from the germline V gene. CDR3 residues: CASSLVQGRNQPQHF. The CDR3 nucleotides are TGTGCCAGCAGCTTAGTACAGGGGCGCAATCAGCCCCAGCATTTT.

The chain has TRBV6-5 and TRBJ2-5; 10 bases match TRBD2. CDR3 length: 14 amino acids. The germline CDR1 and CDR2 sequences are MNHEY and SVGAGI. Trimming at V came to 6 bases and at J to 2 bases, leaving 3 bases not matched to a gene. The CDR3 DNA sequence: TGTGCCAGCAGCGGGGGACTAGCGCAAGAGACCCAGTACTTC. Amino acid sequence: CASSGGLAQETQYF.

The chain employs TRBV19 and TRBJ2-2; a possible D gene is TRBD2 (7 bases). Trimming took off 5 bases at V and 6 bases at J, with 13 bases between the two ends. This CDR3 comprises 14 residues. The germline CDR1 and CDR2 sequences are LNHDA and SQIVND (reference sequence). The CDR3 DNA reads TGTGCCAGTAGTCCCAGGGGAGGGCCCGGGGAGCTGTTTTTT. This encodes CASSPRGGPGELFF.

V gene TRBV7-9 combines with J gene TRBJ2-3, with 8 bases identical to TRBD2. Germline CDR1 and CDR2: SEHNR and FQNEAQ (reference sequence). CDR3 length: 16 amino acids. Losses at the gene ends were 1 base for V and 6 bases for J; bases not matched to a gene: 9. The CDR3 spells CASSLDASGFSDTQYF. The CDR3 region has the DNA TGTGCCAGCAGCTTAGACGCTAGCGGGTTTAGCGATACGCAGTATTTT. The full variable domain, completed using reference TRBV7-9 and TRBJ2-3, is DTGVSQNPRHKITKRGQNVTFRCDPISEHNRLYWYRQTLGQGPEFLTYFQNEAQLEKSRLLSDRFSAERPKGSFSTLEIQRTEQGDSAMYLCASSLDASGFSDTQYFGPGTRLTVL.

The chain joins TRBV3-1 (or the pseudogene TRBV3-2) to TRBJ2-6; no firm D call. The CDR3 loop spans 15 amino acids. V was shortened by 4 bases and J by 0 bases, with 7 bases between the two germline ends. CDR1 and CDR2 from the germline V gene are LGHDT and YNNKEL (reference sequence). CDR3: CASSLMYSGANVLTF. The CDR3 DNA sequence: TGTGCCAGCAGCCTTATGTACTCTGGGGCCAACGTCCTGACTTTC.

The chain has TRBV12-3 or TRBV12-4 and TRBJ2-5, with D perhaps matching TRBD1 (5 bases). Trimming left V 6 bases short and J 4 bases short, with 9 bases between. There are 12 residues in the CDR3. CDR3 bases: TGTGCCAGCAGCAGGGTAGGAGAGACCCAGTACTTC. This gives the protein CASSRVGETQYF.

This sequence joins TRBV2 and TRBJ1-2, with 10 bases identical to TRBD1. V was pared by 5 bases and J by 7 bases, with 10 bases of the junction left unmatched. Germline lookup yields CDR1 SNHLY and CDR2 FYNNEI. There are 15 residues in the CDR3. The CDR3 sequence: CASSSDRQGAFGYTF. The CDR3 nucleotides are TGTGCCAGCAGTTCTGACCGACAGGGGGCTTTTGGCTACACCTTC.

This clone was counted between two and nine times. The rearrangement joins TRBV7-8 to TRBJ1-4, with D possibly being TRBD1 (6 bases). The germline CDR1 and CDR2 sequences are SGHVS and FQNEAQ. CDR3 size: 16 residues. V lost 5 bases and J 7 bases, leaving 20 bases between the germline ends. CDR3 region: CASSPTYDRRAEKLFF. The CDR3 nucleotides are TGTGCCAGCAGCCCCACTTATGACAGGAGAGCTGAAAAACTGTTTTTT. The variable domain in full, with the rest retrieved from reference TRBV7-8 and TRBJ1-4, is GAGVSQSPRYKVAKRGQDVALRCDPISGHVSLFWYQQALGQGPEFLTYFQNEAQLDKSGLPSDRFFAERPEGSVSTLKIQRTQQEDSAVYLCASSPTYDRRAEKLFFGSGTQLSVL.

This chain links TRBV6-5 with TRBJ2-3, with D possibly matching TRBD1 (6 bases). The CDR3 totals 15 residues. Germline loops: CDR1 MNHEY, CDR2 SVGAGI. The germline V and J ends were trimmed by 4 bases and 1 base, with 12 bases remaining between them. CDR3 loop: CASSSAGVRTDTQYF. The DNA of the CDR3 is TGTGCCAGCAGTTCCGCAGGGGTCCGCACAGATACGCAGTATTTT.

The chain has TRBV29-1 and TRBJ1-5, with TRBD1 identical over 11 bases. CDR3 size: 12 residues. Per germline, CDR1 SQVTM and CDR2 ANQGSEA. Losses at the gene ends were 6 bases for V and 7 bases for J; bases not matched to a gene: 2. The CDR3 here is CSVGQGDQPQHF. The CDR3 DNA reads TGCAGCGTGGGACAGGGGGACCAGCCCCAGCATTTT. The complete variable domain, with remaining parts taken from reference TRBV29-1 and TRBJ1-5, reads SAVISQKPSRDICQRGTSLTIQCQVDSQVTMMFWYRQQPGQSLTLIATANQGSEATYESGFVIDKFPISRPNLTFSTLTVSNMSPEDSSIYLCSVGQGDQPQHFGDGTRLSIL.